The subject of this entry is one TCR beta chain. Its antigen is unidentified. This specimen belongs to a study of monozygotic twins with inflammatory bowel disease. Study observations and caveats: For repertoire similarity, concordant twins did not differ from discordant twins, possibly because power was limited. Healthy twins shared more clonotypes with others than IBD patients, most markedly active ones.

TCRdb reanalyzed the 5' RACE reads, giving one entry per CDR3 protein sequence and no DNA. The sample data list over 110,000 distinct CDR3 sequences. Material: blood. The source of this sequence is a human donor with ulcerative colitis or Crohn's disease, or a healthy co-twin of an affected twin (not recorded which).

The CDR3 is CASSQEISGGAIDTQYF. The chain joins TRBV3-1 to TRBJ2-3; the TRBD2 assignment by TCRdb is unverifiable without DNA. CDR3 length: 17 residues. CDR1 and CDR2 (germline): LGHDT, YNNKEL (reference sequence).